Sequencing of this T cell receptor beta chain was carried out in a study of blood T cells in healthy people across ages. The germline CDR1 and CDR2 sequences are SGDLS and YYNGEE. The CDR3 has 16 residues. This clonotype was counted a few times. Its specificity is not known. One end of the junction varies from germline; a read error may be responsible. Study results and caveats: Versus aged donors, long-lived donors had higher diversity and more naive CD4+ cells. Older individuals had lower TCR beta diversity per million T cells (the decline was roughly linear).

Together with a sample-barcoded 5' primer, a J-beta primer mix was included in a second PCR lasting about 7 to 12 cycles. TCRdb re-called the 5' RACE reads with MiXCR, one entry per CDR3 protein. In the table there are under 2 million distinct CDR3 sequences, roughly 32% of which are singletons. This receptor was obtained from a young woman in good health. The rearrangement uses TRBV9 and TRBJ2-5; perhaps D is TRBD1 or TRBD2 (5 bases each). The material sequenced was blood. CDR3 sequence reads: CASNVGRDPWGETQYF. The CDR3 DNA sequence: TGTGCCAGCAACGTAGGAAGGGACCCCTGGGGAGAGACCCAGTACTTC.